The present T cell receptor (beta chain) was sequenced within a study of long-term antiretroviral therapy in people with HIV (dated by TCRdb to the early 2020s). Study-wide context: Collection of the earliest samples took place about a decade ahead of the 2015 WHO recommendation for immediate ART, at a time when ART was typically delayed until CD4 counts fell. This retrospective serial study examined whether starting ART and sustained HIV suppression were associated with changes in the composition and diversity of the TRB repertoire in peripheral blood. A total of over 150 cryopreserved PBMC samples came from approximately 30 adults with confirmed HIV infection and were collected serially over a mean of around 6 years (range 1-12). Of the roughly 30 participants with HIV, more than 10 were female. Test extractions of a monoclonal T-cell line alongside some 36 polyclonal samples showed no cross-contamination during QIAcube processing. The paper as a whole reports these results and caveats: Compared with controls, HIV repertoires had narrower CDR3 length ranges, and the network structure pointed to an antigen-experienced repertoire that shifted only slightly toward naive after ART. The repertoire was dominated across all time points by expanded TRB clones identified before ART initiation, although this dominance was seen to fluctuate and to decrease in many PLHIV after ART. The samples span the years 2004 to 2017, and the ART regimens used may be less effective than current regimens. Limited PBMC availability meant only the TCR beta chain was sequenced, without alpha chain pairing. Unsorted PBMC were profiled instead of sorted CD4+ and CD8+ T cells because pre-ART samples had limited cell numbers. No data were available on ART adherence, viral resistance or therapy changes, limiting inferences about post-ART repertoire changes. A significant increase in TRB diversity was found to be associated with ART initiation, although TRB diversity was observed to remain significantly below that of transplant donor controls even after long-term ART.

This clone was seen only a few times. Which antigen it targets is not known. No much larger clone exists at a distance of one base, and base qualities are not known. Inclusion was restricted to participants for whom at least one PBMC sample before ART initiation and at least two post-ART samples were available. All participants with HIV were treated in the United States of America. Cryopreserved samples of about 0.9-11 million PBMC were thawed and washed before DNA extraction. At the time of the earliest PBMC sample for each participant with HIV, ages ranged from roughly 23 to 60 years. Each participant contributed PBMC samples from 1-4 timepoints before ART initiation and 2-8 timepoints after ART initiation, with a median of 7 samples. Serial HIV viral load, CD4+ T-cell count, ART history and demographic data were obtained for every participant. A Qiagen kit on a QIAcube was used to extract genomic DNA from unsorted PBMC, with samples processed in batches of 12.

Reading the germline V gene gives CDR1 MDHEN and CDR2 SYDVKM. The CDR3 measures 17 amino acids from cysteine to phenylalanine. Just the 51-base CDR3 DNA is kept, in frame starting at base 1. Ends trimmed: V by 6 bases, J by 1 base; bases unmatched to a gene: 11. Sequencing of the TRB variable region was done with the immunoSEQ hsTCRB v3.0 assay at survey level resolution. TRB sequencing targeted a depth of about 40,000-55,000 T-cell genomes per sample. Pooled TRB libraries were sequenced on an Illumina MiSeq with a v3 150-cycle kit. Regarding the original processing steps: Repertoire analysis was performed in R inside a reproducible Nextflow workflow that covered QC, data transformation and analysis. LymphoSeq2, an R package for exploring AIRR-Seq data, was used to implement custom analyses. A handful of samples that produced fewer than 5000 total TRB sequences were removed, so approximately 190 HIV repertoires were analyzed. Among the 170 to 200 retained HIV repertoires, approximately 57 were collected before ART initiation and fewer than 150 were collected after ART initiation. Each repertoire was downsampled to 5000 TRB nucleotide sequences, and summary statistics were averaged across 100 downsampling iterations. The analysis kept only TRB sequences whose CDR3 regions were at least seven amino acids long. A Shannon entropy-derived clonality score and the Gini coefficient were used to measure diversity. In the repertoire networks, any two of the top 5000 CDR3 amino acid sequences were connected whenever the two sequences differed by an edit distance of one. For TRB CDR3 amino acid sequences, antigen specificity groups and MHC restriction were predicted with GLIPH2. To flag known CMV, EBV, HIV or tissue antigen associations, CDR3 amino acid sequences were matched against VDJdb and McPAS-TCR. Pre-ART, post-ART and control groups were compared with Wilcoxon signed-rank tests and Holm-Bonferroni correction. TCRdb took over this immuneACCESS table, retaining in-frame rearrangements with V and J assigned. Such tables are incomplete; in checked studies, under half of the missing clones stem from an unresolved V gene, and the remainder is unexplained. The V and J calls and clone size are taken from that table; D and trimming were inferred from the DNA. The sample table shows some 40,000 clones, and approximately 87% are seen once. Of the sample, roughly 4% is held by the ten largest clones.

The source material was unsorted PBMCs, sampled 1.2 years after starting antiretroviral therapy. This receptor chain uses TRBV28 and TRBJ1-2; TRBD1 matches 10 bases in the middle. The source of this sequence is a woman between 45 and 65 years old with HIV. The DNA reads TGTGCCAGCAGCATAATAGGACAGGGGGGGAGTAACTATGGCTACACCTTC. Translated, it gives CASSIIGQGGSNYGYTF.